These T cell receptor beta chains were read from a single sample in a study of cytomegalovirus exposure and HLA in healthy donors. Produced via immunoSEQ multiplex PCR; TCRdb's table is partial and in-frame only. Among approximately 150,000 clones listed, about four fifths were seen once. The sample comprised PBMCs. These receptors were obtained from a man in his fifties or sixties in good health and CMV-seropositive. Both conserved end residues are trimmed from each CDR3.

TRBV5-1	TRBJ2-1	ASSLTSGNNEQF
TRBV27	TRBJ2-7	ASRYGLAGSGEQY
TRBV2	TRBJ2-5	ASSGGTGQETQY
TRBV5-6	TRBJ1-5	ASSSPPGQTIKRFVTWN
TRBV2	TRBJ1-5	ASRRPDQPQH
TRBV7-9	TRBJ2-1	ASSLVLSEQF
TRBV5-1	TRBJ2-1	ASSLRLAGGNEQF
TRBV29-1	TRBJ2-7	SVAISYEQY
TRBV6-6	TRBJ2-7	ASRLNSEQY
TRBV7-2	TRBJ2-7	ASSFETRSYEQY
TRBV5-1	TRBJ2-1	ASSSGTSGSLYNEQF
TRBV5-6	TRBJ1-5	ASSFRGRNQPQH
TRBV2	TRBJ2-7	ASSFDRHAGEQY
TRBV4-2	TRBJ2-5	ASSQVGGSRSGETQY
TRBV7-8	TRBJ1-2	ASSLEWRGSGYT
TRBV6-6	TRBJ2-2	ASSPVEEGTGELF
TRBV28	TRBJ1-1	ASSLTRNTEAF
TRBV5-1	TRBJ2-3	ASHQAGDTDTQY
TRBV19	TRBJ2-7	ASSIASGRSYEQY
TRBV15	TRBJ2-7	ATSRDRDGTGSSYEQY
TRBV27	TRBJ1-2	ASSRRQGTNYGYT
TRBV7-9	TRBJ2-5	SSSPFRDYQETQY
TRBV7-8	TRBJ1-1	ASSPLTSLNTEAF
TRBV7-9	TRBJ1-1	ASSRSVNVVNTEAF
TRBV7-8	TRBJ1-3	ASSLASGNTIGNTIY
TRBV7-9	TRBJ2-5	ASSLGFGGTGETQY
TRBV9	TRBJ1-1	ASSVVGEGTEAF
TRBV5-4	TRBJ2-1	ASSRGTSDYNEQF
TRBV25-1	-	ASRGGSRDYEQY
TRBV28	TRBJ2-7	ASSFSAGAFYEQY
TRBV18	TRBJ2-7	ASSPREGELSYEQY
TRBV10-2	TRBJ2-1	ASHNRVDEQF
TRBV19	TRBJ1-1	ASSTSERLTEAF
TRBV5-1	TRBJ2-7	ASSLATSGSSYEQY
TRBV6-1	TRBJ1-5	ASSEQTGVSNQPQH
TRBV18	TRBJ2-3	ASSPTSTSGITTDTQY
TRBV6-6	TRBJ2-7	ASSKQDRVYEQY
TRBV18	TRBJ2-5	ASSRDRQETQY
TRBV11-3	TRBJ1-2	ASSEEQGYGYT
TRBV18	TRBJ2-1	ASSLGTSEYNEQF
TRBV6-6	TRBJ1-2	ASSLDRNYGYT
TRBV18	TRBJ1-4	ASSLRTGSNEKLF
TRBV2	TRBJ1-2	ASSVSGGGYGYT
TRBV28	TRBJ2-7	ASSFIQETYEQY
TRBV5-8	TRBJ1-5	ADRGSNQPQH
TRBV10-3	TRBJ2-7	AISESVGGPHEQY
TRBV25-1	TRBJ1-2	ASSAAGTRGYT
TRBV11-3	TRBJ2-1	ASSLRESYNEQF
TRBV18	TRBJ2-7	ASSPDRGTYEQY
TRBV7-9	TRBJ1-3	ASSLIGTGDFLGNTIY
TRBV21-1	TRBJ2-1	ASNPPQGGF
TRBV5-1	TRBJ2-1	ASSLDLAVNEQF
TRBV5-1	TRBJ1-1	ASSKDGTANTEAF